These T cell receptor beta chains were read from a single sample in a study of blood T cell repertoires in COVID-19. Sequencing was performed with immunoSEQ multiplex PCR; in TCRdb, only in-frame clones are kept and a portion is missing. Of 250,000 or so clones in the sample, around nine tenths were seen once. Material: PBMCs or T cells enriched from blood (not recorded which). The receptors were gathered from a woman aged 18-30 years who had recovered from COVID-19. Both conserved end residues are part of each CDR3. The order of the fields is clone size, J gene, D gene, V gene, CDR3 protein, CDR3 DNA. The D gene is left open where the match is weak. Clone size is stated in some rows and not others, as once, few, many or a class when expanded.

once | TRBJ2-7 | NA | TRBV6-5 | CASSRGIQGWEQYF | TGTGCCAGCAGTCGAGGGATTCAAGGCTGGGAGCAGTACTTC
NA | TRBJ2-1 | TRBD2 | TRBV7-3 | CASSAREGADNEQFF | TGTGCCAGCAGCGCTCGGGAGGGCGCCGACAATGAGCAGTTCTTC
NA | TRBJ1-3 | TRBD1 | TRBV6-5 | CASRPQGDRNTIYF | TGTGCCAGCAGACCCCAGGGGGATCGGAACACCATATATTTT
NA | TRBJ1-2 | TRBD1 | TRBV28 | CASSQGTGVGYTF | TGTGCCAGCAGCCAGGGGACAGGGGTCGGCTACACCTTC
NA | TRBJ1-1 | TRBD1 | TRBV19 | CASNNRGSNPEAFF | TGTGCCAGTAACAACAGGGGATCGAACCCTGAAGCTTTCTTT
NA | TRBJ1-2 | NA | TRBV27 | CASSRQGLYGYTF | TGTGCCAGCAGCCGCCAGGGGCTCTATGGCTACACCTTC
NA | TRBJ2-7 | NA | TRBV6-2/TRBV6-3 | CASSSQVQGPYEQYF | TGTGCCAGCAGTAGCCAAGTCCAGGGGCCCTACGAGCAGTACTTC
NA | TRBJ1-5 | NA | TRBV10-3 | CAISGQDNQPQHF | TGTGCCATCAGTGGGCAGGATAATCAGCCCCAGCATTTT
NA | TRBJ2-1 | TRBD1 | TRBV11-3 | CASSPQGQGGNEQFF | TGTGCCAGCAGCCCACAGGGACAGGGGGGAAATGAGCAGTTCTTC
NA | TRBJ2-2 | NA | TRBV5-6 | CASSLGTNTGELFF | TGTGCCAGCAGCTTGGGGACAAACACCGGGGAGCTGTTTTTT
NA | TRBJ2-2 | TRBD2 | TRBV4-1 | CASRGGSGRPRVGTGELFF | TGCGCCAGCAGGGGGGGTAGCGGGAGGCCCAGGGTAGGCACCGGGGAGCTGTTTTTT
NA | TRBJ2-1 | TRBD2 | TRBV7-6 | CASSRISAGGSYNEQFF | TGTGCCAGCAGCCGAATAAGCGCGGGGGGCTCCTACAATGAGCAGTTCTTC
NA | TRBJ2-3 | TRBD2 | TRBV28 | CASSFFAGLTSTDTQYF | TGTGCCAGCAGTTTTTTCGCGGGACTAACTAGCACAGATACGCAGTATTTT
NA | TRBJ2-3 | NA | TRBV6-5 | CASSLLGGDTDTQYF | TGTGCCAGCAGTCTGCTAGGAGGGGACACAGATACGCAGTATTTT
NA | TRBJ1-2 | NA | TRBV27 | CASSLIGRGYYGYTF | TGTGCCAGCAGTTTAATAGGAAGGGGATACTATGGCTACACCTTC
NA | TRBJ1-1 | NA | TRBV4-2 | CASSQYGTEAFF | TGTGCCAGCAGCCAATACGGCACTGAAGCTTTCTTT